This TCR beta chain was obtained from a study of vaccination effects on CD4 cells after COVID-19. Study summary: IL-2 at 9.5 to 10 IU/ml and peptides at around 10 ug/ml were added to cultured PBMC, around 2.2 million per well.

Method: immunoSEQ multiplex PCR; TCRdb's copy keeps in-frame clones and lacks some. Seen here are about 48,000 clones, approximately 61% observed once, and the top ten hold approximately 5%. Cells that had been cultured for roughly 9 days were the source of isolated CD4+ T cells. Note on this clone: Its specificity is not known.

Losses at the gene ends were 3 bases for V and 8 bases for J; bases not matched to a gene: 6. This CDR3 has 15 amino acids. Sequenced material: CD4+ T cells from PBMCs cultured without peptide, taken before COVID-19 vaccination. The TCR was taken from a human donor who received a COVID-19 vaccine. This sequence joins TRBV5-3 and TRBJ1-6; TRBD1 aligns across 9 bases. TRBV5-3 is reported as an ORF; its role is uncertain. The CDR3 sequence: CARSSGTGCDSPLHF. The CDR3 bases are TGTGCCAGAAGCTCCGGGACAGGGTGTGATTCACCCCTCCACTTT.